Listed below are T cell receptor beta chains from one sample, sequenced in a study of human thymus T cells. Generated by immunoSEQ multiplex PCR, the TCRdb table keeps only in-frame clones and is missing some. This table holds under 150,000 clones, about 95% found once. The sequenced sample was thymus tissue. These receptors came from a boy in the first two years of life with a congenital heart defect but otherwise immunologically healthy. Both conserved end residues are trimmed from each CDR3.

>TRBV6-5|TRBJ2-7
ASRPDASYEQY
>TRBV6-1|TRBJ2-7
AMGGDRVSYEQY
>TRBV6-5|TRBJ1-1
ASSSPTREAF
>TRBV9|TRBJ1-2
ASSAGQGVNYGYT
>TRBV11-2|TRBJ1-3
ASSPQALSGNTIY
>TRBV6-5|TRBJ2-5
ASSYGGHQETQY
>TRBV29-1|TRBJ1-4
SAGGEKLF
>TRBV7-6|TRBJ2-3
ASSFSGGAKDTQY
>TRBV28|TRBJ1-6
ASSLEDTLNSPLH
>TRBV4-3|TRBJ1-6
ASSQEQGINSPLH
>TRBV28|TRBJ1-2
ASFRGRGRGYT
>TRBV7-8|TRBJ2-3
ASSFSGGTDTQY
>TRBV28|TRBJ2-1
ASSLAGGRRREQF
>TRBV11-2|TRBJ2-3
ASSPQGTTRSDTDTQY
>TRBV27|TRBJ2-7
ASKNQGGLESENPYEQY
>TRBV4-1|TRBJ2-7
ASSQTSGGVDTYEQY
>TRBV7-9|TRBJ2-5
ASSLLAGGPETQY
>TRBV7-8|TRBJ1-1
ASSSSGSWNTEAF
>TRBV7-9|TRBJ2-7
ASSLPGVAYEQY
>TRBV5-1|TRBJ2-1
ASSLYPGTSGGDNEQF
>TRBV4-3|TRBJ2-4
ASSQDLLQGFPGTLAKNIQY
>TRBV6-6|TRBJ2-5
ASTRGAYQETQY
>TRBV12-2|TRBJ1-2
ASRLAQAFYGYT
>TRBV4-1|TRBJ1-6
ASRPGTRNSPLH
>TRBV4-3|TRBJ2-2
ASSQRRGVNTGELF
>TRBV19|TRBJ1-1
ASSVSPQGGNTEAF
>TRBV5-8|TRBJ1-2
ASSFSDTSNYGYT
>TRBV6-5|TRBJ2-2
ASSQYRDPGELF
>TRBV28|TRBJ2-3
ASSSRTGATDTQY
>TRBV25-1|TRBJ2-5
ASSDVRDGTQY
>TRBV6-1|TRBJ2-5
AGWDRVWETQY
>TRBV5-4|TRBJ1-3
ASSLDGHSGNTIY
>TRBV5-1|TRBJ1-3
ASSFGVEHENTIY
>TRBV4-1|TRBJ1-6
ASSQGSNSPLH
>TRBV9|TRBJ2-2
ASSVEASPHGELF
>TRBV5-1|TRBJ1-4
ASSLGADPFEKLF
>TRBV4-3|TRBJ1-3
ASSQDLLLGSGNTIY
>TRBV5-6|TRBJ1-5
ASSGGTGNQPQH
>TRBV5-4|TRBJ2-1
ASSPNNNEQF
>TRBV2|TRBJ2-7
ASSPGQGAIYEQY
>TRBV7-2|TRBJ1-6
ASSLVGGRASPLH
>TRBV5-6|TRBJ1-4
ASHPRGRGNEKLF